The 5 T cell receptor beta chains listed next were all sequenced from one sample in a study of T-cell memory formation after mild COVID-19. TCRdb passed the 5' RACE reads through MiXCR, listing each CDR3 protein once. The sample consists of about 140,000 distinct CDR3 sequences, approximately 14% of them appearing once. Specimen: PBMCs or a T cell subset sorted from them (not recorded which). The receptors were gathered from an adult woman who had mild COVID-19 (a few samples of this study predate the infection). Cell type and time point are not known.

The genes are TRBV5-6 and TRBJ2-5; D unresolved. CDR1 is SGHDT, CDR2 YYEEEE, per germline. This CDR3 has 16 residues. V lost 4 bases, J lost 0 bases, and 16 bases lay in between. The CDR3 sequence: CASSPPLTSYQETQYF. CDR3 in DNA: TGTGCCAGCAGCCCACCCCTGACTTCTTACCAAGAGACCCAGTACTTC.

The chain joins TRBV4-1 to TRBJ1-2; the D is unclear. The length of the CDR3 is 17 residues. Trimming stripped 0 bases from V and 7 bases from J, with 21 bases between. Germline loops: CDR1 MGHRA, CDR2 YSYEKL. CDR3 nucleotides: TGCGCCAGCAGCCAAGATAGGTCAGCCAAAAGGGATGGTGGCTACACCTTC. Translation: CASSQDRSAKRDGGYTF.

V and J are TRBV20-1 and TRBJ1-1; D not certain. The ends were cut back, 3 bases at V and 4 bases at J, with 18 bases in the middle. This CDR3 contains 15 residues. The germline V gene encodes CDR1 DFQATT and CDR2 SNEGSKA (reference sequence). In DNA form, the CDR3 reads TGCAGTGCTAGGCAAAACAAAGGGAGGAGCACTGAAGCTTTCTTT. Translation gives CSARQNKGRSTEAFF.

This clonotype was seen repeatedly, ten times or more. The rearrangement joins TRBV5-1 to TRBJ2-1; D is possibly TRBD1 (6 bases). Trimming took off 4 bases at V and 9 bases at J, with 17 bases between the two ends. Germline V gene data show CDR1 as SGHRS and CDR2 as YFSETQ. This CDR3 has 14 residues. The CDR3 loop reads CASSPHREGGEQFF. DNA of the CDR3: TGCGCCAGCAGCCCGCACAGGGAAGGGGGTGAGCAGTTCTTC.

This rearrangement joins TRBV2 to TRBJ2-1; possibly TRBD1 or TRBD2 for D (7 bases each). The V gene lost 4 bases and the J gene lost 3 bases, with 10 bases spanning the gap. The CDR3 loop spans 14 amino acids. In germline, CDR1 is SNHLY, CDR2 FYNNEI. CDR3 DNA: TGTGCCAGCAGTGCAGGGGGGGGCTACAATGAGCAGTTCTTC. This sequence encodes CASSAGGGYNEQFF.